The entry that follows covers one T cell receptor beta chain sequence. The sample originates from a study of blood T cell repertoires in COVID-19. The table came from immunoSEQ multiplex PCR; TCRdb's copy has only in-frame clones and leaves some out. The sample lists about 98,000 clones, nearly 90% occurring once. The germline gives CDR1 SQVTM, CDR2 ANQGSEA. The V end lost 7 bases, the J end lost 6 bases, and 9 bases lay between the germline ends. The CDR3 is 11 residues long. The chain is built from TRBV29-1 and TRBJ1-4; D gene ambiguous. The origin of this receptor is a man aged 65 to 79 with acute or convalescent COVID-19. The specimen sequenced was peripheral blood. The CDR3 DNA follows: TGCAGCGCCTACCGGGATGAAAAACTGTTTTTT. Translating gives CSAYRDEKLFF.